The 13 T cell receptor beta chains reported below all come from one sample, sequenced in a study of CD8+CD57+ T cells in acquired aplastic anemia. Their antigens are not known. Only patients with CD8+CD57+ cell expansion on flow cytometry were chosen for sequencing. Study results and caveats: Total CD4+ and CD8+ pools in patients were more diverse than the CD8+CD57+ cells of those patients.

Using genomic DNA as the template, TCR beta VDJ and CDR3 profiling was carried out. MiXCR, applied by TCRdb to the reads, yields one record per CDR3 protein. Altogether about 20,000 distinct CDR3 sequences are present, approximately 37% being singletons, with the ten largest covering around 87%. The sample comprised CD8+CD57+ T cells sorted from PBMCs. Subset of the sample: bead-enriched CD8+CD57+ effector memory T cells from SAA patients. Every receptor here comes from a human donor with aplastic anemia.

This clonotype was detected many times. The rearrangement joins TRBV15 to TRBJ2-3; a weak D match, TRBD2 (7 bases). The CDR3 runs to 15 residues. With 0 bases removed from V and 4 bases from J, the gap between germline ends came to 11 bases. Germline V CDR1 and CDR2: LNHNV, YYDKDF (reference sequence). The chain's CDR3 is CATSRDGGAADTQYF. CDR3 DNA sequence: TGTGCCACCAGCAGAGATGGGGGGGCCGCAGATACGCAGTATTTT. Based on the CDR3 plus reference TRBV15 and TRBJ2-3, the full variable domain is DAMVIQNPRYQVTQFGKPVTLSCSQTLNHNVMYWYQQKSSQAPKLLFHYYDKDFNNEADTPDNFQSRRPNTSFCFLDIRSPGLGDTAMYLCATSRDGGAADTQYFGPGTRLTVL.

The chain links TRBV20-1 to TRBJ2-3; the match to TRBD2 covers 8 bases. Per germline, CDR1 DFQATT and CDR2 SNEGSKA (reference sequence). The trim removed 0 bases at V and 4 bases at J, leaving 24 bases unmatched. This CDR3 is 21 amino acids long. In DNA, the CDR3 is TGCAGTGCTAGAGATCCCCCCGTTAGCGGGATCGGGGGGGGCGTTGCAGATACGCAGTATTTT. Protein product: CSARDPPVSGIGGGVADTQYF.

In its sample, this clonotype was seen once. The chain uses TRBV12-3 or TRBV12-4 and TRBJ1-3, with a tentative D call TRBD1 (5 bases). The CDR3 is 16 residues long. Deletions cut 5 bases from V and 0 bases from J, with 14 bases between. CDR3 region: CASSVVTGPSGNTIYF. As DNA, the CDR3 is TGTGCCAGCAGTGTCGTAACAGGACCCTCTGGAAACACCATATATTTT.

This clonotype was seen only a few times. This chain links TRBV6-4 with TRBJ2-3; 11 positions match TRBD2. Germline-derived CDR1 and CDR2 are MRHNA and SNTAGT. The CDR3 consists of 18 residues. The V segment lost 4 bases and the J segment 1 base; nucleotides outside the gene matches: 10. CDR3 DNA: TGTGCCAGCAGTGCCCTAGCGGGAGGCTTTAGGGGCACAGATACGCAGTATTTT. Translating gives CASSALAGGFRGTDTQYF.

This clonotype was picked up a small number of times. J is TRBJ2-2 and V is TRBV5-1; the D call may be TRBD1 or TRBD2 (6 bases each). CDR1 and CDR2 (germline): SGHRS, YFSETQ. V lost 2 bases to trimming and J lost 1 base, with 12 bases between them. The CDR3 covers 16 residues. The CDR3 protein is CASSLVGGQNTGELFF. CDR3 DNA: TGCGCCAGCAGCTTAGTGGGGGGCCAGAACACCGGGGAGCTGTTTTTT.

The J gene is TRBJ2-3, the V gene TRBV2; the D gene could be TRBD1 or TRBD2 (5 bases each). Deletions cut 8 bases from V and 2 bases from J, with 11 bases between. The CDR3 length is 13 residues. Germline values: CDR1 SNHLY, CDR2 FYNNEI. The CDR3 region is CASGTGITDTQYF. CDR3 in DNA: TGTGCCAGCGGGACCGGGATCACAGATACGCAGTATTTT.

This clonotype has ten or more counts. The chain couples TRBV20-1 to TRBJ2-7, with 10 positions matching TRBD2. Germline V gene sequence: CDR1 DFQATT, CDR2 SNEGSKA (reference sequence). V lost 4 bases and J lost 6; bases outside the gene matches: 12. The CDR3 is made up of 15 amino acids. This CDR3 reads CSATAQERGGGEQYF. In DNA form, the CDR3 reads TGCAGTGCTACTGCGCAGGAGCGGGGGGGAGGCGAGCAGTACTTC.

Many counts were recorded for this clonotype. The V call is TRBV5-6, the J call TRBJ2-1; D is unclear. The CDR3 is 16 residues long. Germline assignment: CDR1 SGHDT and CDR2 YYEEEE. The V and J ends lost 0 bases and 6 bases respectively, with 16 bases between them. The CDR3 is CASSLVVGSPSNEQFF. The CDR3 DNA reads as TGTGCCAGCAGCTTGGTAGTGGGTAGCCCGTCCAATGAGCAGTTCTTC.

In nucleotides, the CDR3 is TGTGCCAGCAGCCGGGACGCCATTAATGAGCAGTTCTTC. Translation gives CASSRDAINEQFF. This chain joins TRBV6-2 or TRBV6-3 and TRBJ2-1; D is tentatively TRBD1 or TRBD2 (5 bases each). This CDR3 is built from 13 residues. V lost 6 bases and J lost 7, with 13 bases in between. Germline V lookup: CDR1 MNHEY, CDR2 SVGEGT.

The gene calls are TRBV24-1 and TRBJ1-5, with D perhaps TRBD1 (5 bases). This CDR3 has 16 residues. Germline V CDR1 and CDR2: KGHDR, SFDVKD. Trimming pared 12 bases from V and 0 bases from J, leaving 20 bases between. The DNA for the CDR3 is TGTGCCCCCTCCGGTTGGGCAGGGACTAGCAATCAGCCCCAGCATTTT. This codes for CAPSGWAGTSNQPQHF.

J is TRBJ2-5 and V is TRBV20-1; D unclear. Germline CDR1 reads DFQATT; CDR2 reads SNEGSKA (reference sequence). V was trimmed by 2 bases and J by 2 bases, leaving 12 bases between them. The CDR3 length is 14 residues. The CDR3 protein is CSARRITTQETQYF. As DNA, the CDR3 is TGCAGTGCTAGAAGGATCACTACGCAAGAGACCCAGTACTTC.

This chain uses TRBV20-1 with TRBJ2-1, with 9 positions matching TRBD1. The CDR3 runs to 14 residues. The germline CDR1 and CDR2 sequences are DFQATT and SNEGSKA (reference sequence). Trimming cost V 5 bases and J 8 bases; bases outside gene matches: 10. The CDR3 nucleotides are TGCAGTGCTTGGCCGGGACAGGGTCAATATGAGCAGTTCTTC. Its protein is CSAWPGQGQYEQFF.

J is TRBJ2-7 and V is TRBV2, with D perhaps matching TRBD2 (6 bases). V was shortened by 6 bases and J by 0 bases, with 15 bases between the two germline ends. The CDR3 extends over 15 amino acids. Germline lookup yields CDR1 SNHLY and CDR2 FYNNEI. The chain's CDR3 is CASRGGGAFSYEQYF. CDR3 DNA: TGTGCCAGCAGGGGCGGCGGGGCTTTCTCCTACGAGCAGTACTTC.